The 31 T cell receptor beta chains below were found in one sample sequenced in a study of tumor-infiltrating lymphocytes in primary liver carcinoma. Total RNA (roughly 540 ng) served as template for TCR beta cDNA synthesis primed by a constant-region primer. It was through three nested multiplex PCR rounds of slightly modified ARM-PCR that TCR beta libraries arose. A C-beta reverse primer was combined with TRBV1-TRBV30 forward primers in the first two PCR rounds, and each round had roughly 9 cycles. TCRdb ran MiXCR on the multiplex PCR reads and lists one entry per CDR3 protein. The sample has about 74,000 distinct CDR3 sequences, over 60% seen once. For each extraction, RNA and DNA were obtained together from around 20-30 mg of unsorted bulk tissue. The sample was liver tumor tissue from sampling region 4. Regarding subset: tumor region T4, right-lateral pole. These receptors all come from a man in his forties or fifties with primary liver carcinoma and hepatitis B virus infection.

As to this clonotype: This may arise from a read error, as a much more abundant clone is one base away. V gene TRBV5-1 combines with J gene TRBJ2-7; D remains unclear. V shed 0 bases and J shed 0 bases, with 10 bases lying between them. The CDR3 runs 15 residues. The germline V gene has CDR1 SGHRS and CDR2 YFSETQ. The CDR3 nucleotides are TGCGCCAGCAGCTTGGACAAGGGTAACTCCTACGAGCAGTACTTC. Translating it yields CASSLDKGNSYEQYF. Using reference TRBV5-1 and TRBJ2-7 for the parts outside the CDR3, the full variable domain is KAGVTQTPRYLIKTRGQQVTLSCSPISGHRSVSWYQQTPGQGLQFLFEYFSETQRNKGNFPGRFSGRQFSNSRSEMNVSTLELGDSALYLCASSLDKGNSYEQYFGPGTRLTVT.

Regarding this clonotype: Likely a read error: the CDR3 ends without its conserved phenylalanine or tryptophan. This chain joins TRBV11-3 and TRBJ2-3; 7 bases map to TRBD1. CDR3 length: 15 amino acids. Germline V gene lookup returns CDR1 SGHNT and CDR2 YENEEA. CDR3 nucleotide sequence: TGTGCTAGCAGCTTAGGGGGACAGCCTACAGATACGCAGTATTAT. Translated: CASSLGGQPTDTQYY.

On this clonotype itself: Since no conserved phenylalanine or tryptophan closes the CDR3, a read error is the likely cause. This chain connects TRBV6-1 to TRBJ1-1; tentative D call: TRBD1 (6 bases). From germline, CDR1 is MNHNS and CDR2 SASEGT. There are 13 residues in the CDR3. The CDR3 bases are TGTGTCTGCAGTGTCAACAGGGATACTGAAGCTTTCCTT. Protein: CVCSVNRDTEAFL.

Points on this clonotype: The junction and the germline gene differ at one end; a read error may be behind it. This chain connects TRBV6-6 to TRBJ2-1; maybe TRBD2 (5 bases). Germline values: CDR1 MNHNY, CDR2 SVGAGI (reference sequence). The CDR3 length is 16 residues. The CDR3 bases are TGTACCAGCAGTTACCTCGGGAATTCCCCCTACAATGGGCAGTTCTTC. Translated, it gives CTSSYLGNSPYNGQFF.

This clonotype showed up just once. Mismatch with germline at one junction end may stem from a read error. The rearrangement links TRBV28 to TRBJ1-6, with 11 bases fitting TRBD1. The CDR3 extends over 16 amino acids. CDR1 and CDR2 from the germline V gene are MDHEN and SYDVKM. This CDR3 reads CANSHRTGGIDSPLHF. The CDR3 DNA is TGTGCCAACAGTCACCGGACAGGGGGCATAGATTCACCCCTCCACTTT.

Worth noting for this clonotype: Sequence at one end of the junction differs from germline and may be a read error. V and J are TRBV2 and TRBJ2-1, with a possible D match to TRBD1 (7 bases). CDR1 and CDR2 from the germline V gene are SNHLY and FYNNEI. The CDR3 is 14 amino acids. The CDR3 protein is CASQGGRDYNEQLF. The CDR3 DNA sequence: TGTGCCAGCCAGGGGGGCAGGGATTACAATGAGCAGTTATTC.

This clonotype has a single count. V usage is TRBV11-2 and J usage is TRBJ2-5; D is perhaps TRBD2 (5 bases). The CDR3 has 14 residues. Germline V CDR1 and CDR2: SGHAT, FQNNGV. V was clipped by 0 bases and J by 9 bases, with 14 bases between them. The CDR3, as DNA: TGTGCCAGCAGCTTAGAGGTTATTCAGGAGGCCCAGTACTTC. It is translated as CASSLEVIQEAQYF.

In DNA, the CDR3 is TGTGCCAGCAGCTCGCCGGGGCAGTCTGGGAATGAGCAGTTCTTC. Its protein is CASSSPGQSGNEQFF. The gene calls are TRBV2 and TRBJ2-1, with D tentatively TRBD1 or TRBD2 (5 bases each). This CDR3 has 15 amino acids. The ends were cut back, 6 bases at V and 7 bases at J, with 19 bases in the middle. The germline V gene encodes CDR1 SNHLY and CDR2 FYNNEI.

Turning to this clonotype: Mismatch with germline at one junction end may stem from a read error. This chain connects TRBV6-1 to TRBJ2-7; D remains ambiguous. The germline gives CDR1 MNHNS, CDR2 SASEGT. The CDR3 is 12 residues long. The DNA for the CDR3 is TGTGCCAGCAGTGAGACCGTCTACGAGCATTACTTC. Protein sequence: CASSETVYEHYF.

For this clonotype: Germline and junction disagree at one end, which may indicate a read error. This chain connects TRBV29-1 to TRBJ2-3, with D hard to call. The CDR3 has 10 amino acids. Germline V gene sequence: CDR1 SQVTM, CDR2 ANQGSEA. In nucleotides, the CDR3 is TGCTGCGTTGACGAAGGTACGCAGTATTTT. It codes for CCVDEGTQYF.

The gene calls are TRBV11-1 and TRBJ2-3; D is unresolved. The CDR3 is made up of 15 amino acids. CDR1 and CDR2 (germline): SGHAT, FQDESV (reference sequence). V dropped 6 bases and J dropped 0 bases, with 13 bases sitting between them. The CDR3 nucleotides read TGTGCCAGCAGTTTACAGCCTATTAGCACAGATACGCAGTATTTT. Encoded protein: CASSLQPISTDTQYF.

Turning to this clonotype: The conserved final phenylalanine or tryptophan is absent from the CDR3, which likely points to a read error. The chain joins TRBV29-1 to TRBJ2-2; 7 bases agree with TRBD1. Per germline, CDR1 SQVTM and CDR2 ANQGSEA. The trim removed 6 bases at V and 0 bases at J, leaving 7 bases unmatched. The CDR3 consists of 15 residues. CDR3 nucleotide sequence: TGCAGCGTCGTGAAGGGACAGTCGAACACCGGGGAGCTGTTTTGT. It codes for CSVVKGQSNTGELFC.

Notes on this clonotype: An end of the junction does not agree with germline; a read error may underlie this. The chain carries TRBV6-5 and TRBJ1-2; 7 bases are a match to TRBD1. Per the germline V gene, CDR1 is MNHEY and CDR2 is SVGAGI. There are 17 residues in the CDR3. CDR3 protein: CASSLRYPGGTFCGYTF. The CDR3 nucleotides read TGTGCCAGCAGTCTTCGCTATCCAGGGGGTACATTCTGTGGCTACACGTTC.

This clonotype was seen repeatedly, ten times or more. Sequence at one end of the junction differs from germline and may be a read error. The chain recombines TRBV29-1 with TRBJ1-4; possible D gene TRBD1, 5 bases. Germline CDR1 and CDR2: SQVTM and ANQGSEA. There are 17 residues in the CDR3. In DNA form, the CDR3 reads TGCGGCGTTGTCTCTCGGGACGGCCTTAGGACTAATGAAAAACTGTTTTTT. Amino acids: CGVVSRDGLRTNEKLFF.

With respect to this clonotype: A junction end diverges from the germline sequence, so it may reflect a read error. The rearrangement links TRBV30 to TRBJ2-3; a weak D match, TRBD2 (5 bases). This CDR3 comprises 13 residues. Germline V gene sequence: CDR1 GTSNPN, CDR2 SVGIG (reference sequence). CDR3 bases: TGTTCCTGTATACCGGGGAGCACAGATACGCAGTATTTT. It yields the protein CSCIPGSTDTQYF. The whole variable domain, remainder taken from reference TRBV30 and TRBJ2-3, is SQTIHQWPATLVQPVGSPLSLECTVEGTSNPNLYWYRQAAGRGLQLLFYSVGIGQISSEVPQNLSASRPQDRQFILSSKKLLLSDSGFYLCSCIPGSTDTQYFGPGTRLTVL.

Only a few counts were recorded for this clonotype. The chain recombines TRBV11-2 with TRBJ2-3; no definite D call. CDR3 length: 13 residues. Germline V gene data show CDR1 as SGHAT and CDR2 as FQNNGV. V was cut by 3 bases and J by 3 bases, with 7 bases left in between. The CDR3 DNA follows: TGTGCCAGCAGCTTGTATGGGACAGATACGCAGTATTTT. Translation gives CASSLYGTDTQYF. The variable domain in full, with the rest retrieved from reference TRBV11-2 and TRBJ2-3, is EAGVAQSPRYKIIEKRQSVAFWCNPISGHATLYWYQQILGQGPKLLIQFQNNGVVDDSQLPKDRFSAERLKGVDSTLKIQPAKLEDSAVYLCASSLYGTDTQYFGPGTRLTVL.

With regard to this clonotype: Germline and junction disagree at one end, which may indicate a read error. The chain is built from TRBV6-2 or TRBV6-3 and TRBJ1-5; a weak D match, TRBD1 (6 bases). Germline loops: CDR1 MNHEY, CDR2 SVGEGT. The CDR3 is 15 residues long. The CDR3 protein is CAISYRSGVNQPQHF. CDR3 nucleotides: TGTGCCATCAGTTACCGCTCAGGGGTCAATCAGCCCCAGCATTTT.

To note about this clonotype: A much larger clone differs by one base, so this may be a read error. The gene calls are TRBV28 and TRBJ2-5; 7 positions agree with TRBD1. CDR3 length: 15 amino acids. Per germline, CDR1 MDHEN and CDR2 SYDVKM. Here the CDR3 DNA reads TGTGTCAGCAGTTCCCGACAGGGACCCCAAGAGACCCAGTACTTC. Its translation is CVSSSRQGPQETQYF. Drawing the rest from reference TRBV28 and TRBJ2-5, the complete variable domain is DVKVTQSSRYLVKRTGEKVFLECVQDMDHENMFWYRQDPGLGLRLIYFSYDVKMKEKGDIPEGYSVSREKKERFSLILESASTNQTSMYLCVSSSRQGPQETQYFGPGTRLLVL.

The CDR3 DNA reads TGTGCCAGCGGACCAAGACCCAATGAATTTCGAGAGACCCAGTACTTC. Translated, it gives CASGPRPNEFRETQYF. The chain combines TRBV6-1 with TRBJ2-5, with D unresolved. The V and J ends lost 8 bases and 4 bases respectively, with 23 bases between them. Germline CDR1 and CDR2: MNHNS and SASEGT. CDR3 length: 16 amino acids.

With regard to this clonotype: One end of the junction fails to match germline, which may point to a read error. This rearrangement joins TRBV11-1 to TRBJ2-1; 7 nucleotides agree with TRBD2. The germline V gene has CDR1 SGHAT and CDR2 FQDESV (reference sequence). The length of the CDR3 is 11 residues. The CDR3 coding sequence is TGTTCCAGCAGCTTGGCGGGAGAGCACTTCTTC. Translation gives CSSSLAGEHFF.

This clonotype was detected a few times. CDR3 region: CASSTGSLGEQYF. Written as DNA, the CDR3 is TGTGCCAGCAGCACTGGATCCTTGGGCGAGCAGTACTTC. The chain carries TRBV7-9 and TRBJ2-7, with D unresolved. Trimming left V 5 bases short and J 6 bases short, with 14 bases between. This CDR3 contains 13 residues. Germline CDR1 reads SEHNR; CDR2 reads FQNEAQ (reference sequence).

About this clonotype itself: A much larger clone is a single base away; this may be a read error. V and J are TRBV7-3 and TRBJ2-3; 7 bases match TRBD2. Germline loops: CDR1 SGHTA, CDR2 FQGTGA. The CDR3 is made up of 15 amino acids. V lost 5 bases to trimming and J lost 1 base; unmatched junction nucleotides: 6. In DNA form, the CDR3 reads TGTGCCAGCAGCCCTAGTAGCGGGTGCACAGATACGCAGTATTTT. Protein sequence: CASSPSSGCTDTQYF.

By share, this clonotype counts as medium-sized (0.01 to 0.1%). The chain is built from TRBV11-2 and TRBJ2-7; the D gene is possibly TRBD1 (6 bases). The germline CDR1 and CDR2 sequences are SGHAT and FQNNGV. This CDR3 has 15 residues. V was clipped by 1 base and J by 7 bases, with 17 bases between them. The CDR3 DNA reads TGTGCCAGCAGCTTAGTTCTGGGGGCGACGGGAGAGCAGTACTTC. Its protein is CASSLVLGATGEQYF.

The J gene is TRBJ2-1, the V gene TRBV12-3 or TRBV12-4; D might be TRBD2 (6 bases). The CDR3 contains 14 residues. Between the trimmed V and J ends, which lost 6 bases and 9 bases, there was a span of 18 bases. The CDR3 coding sequence is TGTGCCAGCAGCACCCGGGACTCTAACAGTGAGCAGTTCTTC. Translated: CASSTRDSNSEQFF.

To note about this clonotype: The junction and the germline gene differ at one end; a read error may be behind it. The genes are TRBV10-3 and TRBJ2-3, with D unresolved. The CDR3 spans 11 residues. Germline loops: CDR1 ENHRY, CDR2 SYGVKD. CDR3 region: CTITPSDTQYF. The CDR3 DNA reads as TGTACCATCACTCCGTCAGATACGCAGTATTTT.

Concerning this clonotype: Germline is not matched at one junction end, which may reflect a read error. This chain connects TRBV11-2 to TRBJ2-7; the D is unclear. CDR3 size: 14 residues. Germline V gene sequence: CDR1 SGHAT, CDR2 FQNNGV. CDR3 in DNA: TGTGCCAGCAGCTTAGGAGGCGAAGCCTACAAGCAGTACTTC. Its protein is CASSLGGEAYKQYF.

On this clonotype itself: A read error is possible here, since a much larger clone lies one base away. V gene TRBV30 combines with J gene TRBJ2-1; no firm D call. The CDR3 covers 15 residues. Trimming pared 8 bases from V and 0 bases from J, leaving 17 bases between. Germline V gene data show CDR1 as GTSNPN and CDR2 as SVGIG (reference sequence). This chain's CDR3 is CAIGKGPSSYNEQFF. As DNA, the CDR3 is TGTGCCATTGGGAAGGGCCCGAGCTCCTACAATGAGCAGTTCTTC.

This clonotype occurred once. The conserved final phenylalanine or tryptophan is absent from the CDR3, which likely points to a read error. The limits of the CDR3 on the DNA are not certain, so only TCRdb's listed CDR3 is given. This chain connects TRBV29-1 to TRBJ2-2; the D call of TRBD2 is as the table states it, not checked on the DNA. Per the germline V gene, CDR1 is SQVTM and CDR2 is ANQGSEA. Inclusive of both ends, the CDR3 amounts to 12 amino acids. CDR3 region: CSVDQGLGELSC.

CDR3 nucleotide sequence: TGCAGCGTCCTAGTGGGAGGGCCCGCTGCGTATACCGGGGAGCTGTTTTTT. This translates into CSVLVGGPAAYTGELFF. V gene TRBV29-1 combines with J gene TRBJ2-2; 7 bases are shared with TRBD2. The CDR3 sequence is 17 residues long. V lost 6 bases and J lost 5; bases outside the gene matches: 18. Looked up from germline, CDR1 is SQVTM and CDR2 is ANQGSEA.

Comment on this clonotype: It is unclear where the CDR3 begins or ends on the DNA, so no DNA is shown, and the CDR3 is as TCRdb lists it. V gene TRBV29-1 combines with J gene TRBJ2-7; TRBD1 reflects the table's D call only, with no check against the DNA. Germline V gives CDR1 SQVTM, CDR2 ANQGSEA. The CDR3 has 14 residues if both end residues are counted. The CDR3 sequence: CSVALGTGAYEQHF.

On this clonotype itself: This may stem from a read error, because a much larger clone lies one nucleotide away. The chain carries TRBV28 and TRBJ1-1, with 7 positions matching TRBD1. The CDR3 runs to 12 residues. The trim removed 5 bases at V and 8 bases at J, leaving 5 bases unmatched. Germline-derived CDR1 and CDR2 are MDHEN and SYDVKM. CDR3 DNA: TGTGCCAGCAGTGCACAGGGGAGGGAAGCTTTCTTT. Translation: CASSAQGREAFF.